This record covers a single T cell receptor beta chain. What this receptor recognizes is not known. The record has no base qualities; no much larger clone is one base away. CDR1 is given as SGHVS and CDR2 as FNYEAQ, both from the germline V gene. V ends up 5 bases short and J 10 bases short, with an unmatched junction base count of 10. Measured from the cysteine to the phenylalanine, the CDR3 is 16 residues long. Only the CDR3 portion is preserved as DNA: 48 bases, with reading frame beginning at the first base. Explained via the paper, the time point label denotes: sample taken at primary tumor resection. The donors were 70 or so patients from the lung TRACERx cohort who had early-stage, untreated non-small cell lung cancer. Whole RNA extracted from tumor and nontumor lung tissue, or from cryopreserved PBMC samples, was used for TCR sequencing without cell sorting. Patients were selected for TCR sequencing only if sufficient RNA was available from at least two tumor regions. Before being selected, tumor and adjacent nontumor lung specimens were reviewed by a lung pathologist.

Library preparation was by 5' RACE. TCRdb shows the sequencer as NextSeq 500. To allow correction of PCR and sequencing errors, the TCR library protocol tagged every TCR cDNA molecule with a unique molecular identifier. Regarding the original processing steps: TCR identification, UMI-based error correction and CDR3 extraction were all carried out with Decombinator tools. TCRs above a frequency of 2 per 1,000, corresponding to the top 1% of the tumor frequency distribution, were defined as expanded. Expanded tumor TCRs were classed as regional if statistically deemed absent (corrected P<0.05) from at least one tumor region, otherwise ubiquitous. Renyi diversity was calculated using the R vegan package after each repertoire was subsampled 100 times to 5,000 TCRs. CDR3 similarity networks were constructed using string-kernel similarity of amino acid triplets, with links drawn between CDR3s whose pairwise similarity was above 0.82. The public reads were reprocessed in TCRdb via fastp at Q25 and MiXCR, keeping in-frame beta chains. Each record represents a unique CDR3 protein, reported with the most common genes and DNA among its rows. The V and J calls were not made by the authors but by TCRdb's processing. In this sample the table shows 5,000 or so distinct CDR3 sequences, 22% of which occur a single time. The ten most abundant clones make up roughly 10% of the sample.

The entry originates in a study of spatial heterogeneity in lung cancer (dated by TCRdb to about 2019). Study-wide context: Beta-chain transcripts were consistently detected in greater numbers than alpha-chain transcripts, which likely reflected higher beta-chain transcript abundance. A strong correlation was found between TCR transcript counts in tumor regions and a T cell transcriptional module score from matched bulk RNA-seq. In the raw uncorrected reads, each unique combination of TCR and UMI appeared more than ten times on average. In non-small cell lung cancer, the study made a quantitative comparison of TCR alpha and beta repertoires among multiple tumor regions, matched nontumor lung and blood. TCR repertoire features were related to nonsynonymous mutation counts determined by whole-exome sequencing of tumor tissue. Both alpha and beta chains were TCR-sequenced in samples taken at surgery, namely 220 tumor regions, 61 to 65 matched nontumor lung samples and about 58 PBMC samples.

General conclusions and limits of the study: Counts of ubiquitous and regional expanded TCRs correlated with counts of ubiquitous and regional nonsynonymous mutations, respectively. The tumor nonsynonymous mutation count correlated with the number of expanded alpha and beta TCRs within the tumor. TCR-seq coverage of tumor T cells was estimated to be only approximately 7% for alpha chains and about 12% for beta chains. Additional single-cell paired TCR alpha and beta sequencing was considered necessary to confirm, at a functional level, the hypothesis that regional TCRs recognize regional mutations.

The specimen was lung tumor tissue, collected at surgery. The sequence links TRBV7-6 to TRBJ2-1, with 14 central nucleotides matching TRBD2. This receptor was identified in a male donor with early-stage non-small cell lung cancer. The bases are TGTGCCAGCAGCCGAACCGGGACTAGCGGGGGTACCGAGCAGTTCTTC. It encodes CASSRTGTSGGTEQFF.